The 25 T cell receptor beta chains given below trace back to one sample, sequenced in a study of control samples from healthy donors and cancer patients. The data were produced by immunoSEQ multiplex PCR, yet TCRdb's version contains in-frame clones alone and is incomplete. The table has some 89,000 clones, 85% seen once. The sequencing input was blood. Receptors originate from a woman aged 40 to 55 in good health.

The chain employs TRBV7-2 and TRBJ1-1; no definite D call. The CDR3 extends over 13 amino acids. Germline V gene data show CDR1 as SGHTA and CDR2 as FQGNSA. V was pared by 1 base and J by 5 bases, with 8 bases between. The CDR3 loop reads CASSLERATEAFF. Here the CDR3 DNA reads TGTGCCAGCAGCTTAGAACGGGCAACTGAAGCTTTCTTT.

A single count supports this clone. The chain carries TRBV3-1 (or the pseudogene TRBV3-2) and TRBJ2-1; the match to TRBD2 covers 11 bases. V dropped 0 bases and J dropped 7; count of bases not matched to a gene: 8. Germline V gene lookup returns CDR1 LGHDT and CDR2 YNNKEL (reference sequence). The CDR3 has 17 residues. The CDR3 bases are TGTGCCAGCAGCCAAGATATCACTAGCGGGGGAGTGAATGAGCAGTTCTTC. Its protein product is CASSQDITSGGVNEQFF.

The CDR3 sequence: CAWSVTGNYGYTF. For the CDR3, the DNA is TGTGCCTGGAGTGTTACAGGGAACTATGGCTACACCTTC. The chain uses TRBV30 and TRBJ1-2, with D perhaps matching TRBD1 (6 bases). Trimming removed 0 bases from V and 2 bases from J, with 7 bases in between. The germline CDR1 and CDR2 sequences are GTSNPN and SVGIG (reference sequence). CDR3 length equals 13 residues.

The J gene is TRBJ2-5, the V gene TRBV5-1; TRBD2 aligns across 8 bases. The CDR3 is 16 residues long. Germline V gives CDR1 SGHRS, CDR2 YFSETQ. With 5 bases clipped from V and 1 base from J, the junction kept 10 bases outside the gene matches. The CDR3 DNA is TGCGCCAGCAGTAAGGGTGGCGGGGGGAGCCAAGAGACCCAGTACTTC. Translating it yields CASSKGGGGSQETQYF.

This chain connects TRBV18 to TRBJ1-5; 9 nucleotides match TRBD1. The CDR3 is 15 amino acids. With 4 bases clipped from V and 4 bases from J, the junction kept 5 bases outside the gene matches. The germline V gene has CDR1 KGHSH and CDR2 LQKENI. The CDR3 reads CASSQDRGRNQPQHF. Written as DNA, the CDR3 is TGTGCCAGCTCACAGGACAGGGGTCGGAATCAGCCCCAGCATTTT.

Here the CDR3 reads CASRRQGGNYGYTF. CDR3 sequence (DNA): TGTGCCAGCCGAAGACAGGGCGGTAACTATGGCTACACCTTC. This chain connects TRBV2 to TRBJ1-2, with 7 bases lining up with TRBD1. CDR1 is SNHLY, CDR2 FYNNEI, per germline. V lost 8 bases and J lost 1; bases outside the gene matches: 7. The CDR3 covers 14 residues.

The V and J genes are TRBV5-1 and TRBJ2-7; D call uncertain. This CDR3 spans 13 amino acids. Germline V gene data show CDR1 as SGHRS and CDR2 as YFSETQ. V lost 0 bases and J 2 bases, leaving 6 bases between the germline ends. CDR3 protein: CASSLGNAYEQYF. CDR3 in DNA: TGCGCCAGCAGCTTGGGCAATGCCTACGAGCAGTACTTC.

V and J are TRBV5-5 and TRBJ2-7, with no clear D. V dropped 0 bases and J dropped 7 bases, with 11 bases sitting between them. Germline CDR1 SGHKS, CDR2 YYEKEE (reference sequence). This CDR3 comprises 13 residues. This CDR3 is CASSLAPGGEQYF. CDR3 in DNA: TGTGCCAGCAGCTTGGCCCCAGGTGGAGAGCAGTACTTC.

This chain uses TRBV23-1 with TRBJ2-3, with D possibly TRBD2 on 8 matching bases. TRBV23-1 is recorded as an ORF, its role being uncertain. The V end lost 4 bases, the J end lost 1 base, and 21 bases lay between the germline ends. The CDR3 covers 18 residues. The CDR3 DNA reads as TGCGCCAGCAGTCGACCGGGAGGGACAGAATATCGCACAGATACGCAGTATTTT. It yields the protein CASSRPGGTEYRTDTQYF.

The rearrangement uses TRBV3-1 (or the pseudogene TRBV3-2) and TRBJ1-1, with D maybe TRBD1 (5 bases). Per the germline V gene, CDR1 is LGHDT and CDR2 is YNNKEL (reference sequence). Trimming stripped 4 bases from V and 0 bases from J, with 9 bases between. The length of the CDR3 is 14 residues. CDR3 nucleotides: TGTGCCAGCAGCCTCAGGGCCGTGAACACTGAAGCTTTCTTT. Amino acids: CASSLRAVNTEAFF.

This chain links TRBV29-1 with TRBJ2-3; 10 bases map to TRBD2. The CDR3 length is 15 residues. Trimming took 8 bases from V and 3 from J; bases not matched to a gene: 11. Germline-derived CDR1 and CDR2 are SQVTM and ANQGSEA. CDR3 sequence: CSTLGAGGQTDTQYF. The CDR3 DNA reads TGCAGCACCCTTGGAGCGGGGGGGCAAACAGATACGCAGTATTTT.

The chain joins TRBV28 to TRBJ1-2; D not resolved. The germline V gene has CDR1 MDHEN and CDR2 SYDVKM. The CDR3 is made up of 13 amino acids. V was pared by 6 bases and J by 6 bases, with 14 bases between. CDR3 amino acids: CASSREGLDGYTF. The CDR3 region has the DNA TGTGCCAGCAGCCGCGAGGGCCTCGATGGCTACACCTTC.

The chain is built from TRBV7-2 and TRBJ1-4; 7 bases align to TRBD1. Germline loops: CDR1 SGHTA, CDR2 FQGNSA. The CDR3 length is 14 residues. The V segment lost 5 bases and the J segment 7 bases; nucleotides outside the gene matches: 7. CDR3 in DNA: TGTGCCAGCAGCCGTGACAGGGACGGTGAAAAACTGTTTTTT. It yields the protein CASSRDRDGEKLFF.

J is TRBJ1-1 and V is TRBV23-1; 7 positions match TRBD1. TRBV23-1 is an ORF for which the function is uncertain. The CDR3 spans 14 residues. After removal of 4 bases from V and 4 bases from J, the junction contained 6 bases not matched to a gene. The CDR3 bases are TGCGCCAGCAGTCTCCACAGGGGCGGCACTGAAGCTTTCTTT. Its protein is CASSLHRGGTEAFF.

The chain combines TRBV7-9 with TRBJ2-7; 8 bases are shared with TRBD2. The CDR3 spans 15 residues. The V and J ends lost 1 base and 7 bases, in that order; junction bases with no gene match: 9. The germline V gene has CDR1 SEHNR and CDR2 FQNEAQ (reference sequence). DNA of the CDR3: TGTGCCAGCAGCTTAGGCGGGGGGCAAGTTGGTGAGCAGTACTTC. Translating gives CASSLGGGQVGEQYF.

V and J are TRBV6-2 or TRBV6-3 and TRBJ1-1, with D unclear. Germline V lookup: CDR1 MNHEY, CDR2 SVGEGT. This CDR3 has 13 amino acids. V lost 0 bases to trimming and J lost 1 base, with 3 bases between them. This chain's CDR3 is CASSYSQNTEAFF. DNA of the CDR3: TGTGCCAGCAGTTACTCCCAGAACACTGAAGCTTTCTTT.

The chain is built from TRBV24-1 and TRBJ2-7; maybe TRBD2 (5 bases). With 3 bases removed from V and 0 bases from J, the gap between germline ends came to 14 bases. The CDR3 covers 16 residues. Germline-derived CDR1 and CDR2 are KGHDR and SFDVKD. CDR3 in amino acids: CATSDPVGERSYEQYF. CDR3 coding DNA: TGTGCCACCAGTGATCCCGTTGGGGAGCGCTCCTACGAGCAGTACTTC.

The chain has TRBV7-2 and TRBJ2-3, with 8 positions matching TRBD1. This CDR3 contains 15 residues. With 5 bases clipped from V and 5 bases from J, the junction kept 9 bases outside the gene matches. Germline CDR1 SGHTA, CDR2 FQGNSA. The CDR3 DNA is TGTGCCAGCAGCAGACTCCAGGGGGCCCTAGATACGCAGTATTTT. It specifies CASSRLQGALDTQYF.

The chain employs TRBV9 and TRBJ2-1; D may be TRBD1 (7 bases). The CDR3 contains 14 residues. Germline CDR1 and CDR2: SGDLS and YYNGEE. Between the trimmed V and J ends, which lost 3 bases and 4 bases, there was a span of 11 bases. The CDR3 region has the DNA TGTGCCAGCAGCGGCGGGGACAGTTACAATGAGCAGTTCTTC. Translated: CASSGGDSYNEQFF. Based on the CDR3 plus reference TRBV9 and TRBJ2-1, the full variable domain is DSGVTQTPKHLITATGQRVTLRCSPRSGDLSVYWYQQSLDQGLQFLIQYYNGEERAKGNILERFSAQQFPDLHSELNLSSLELGDSALYFCASSGGDSYNEQFFGPGTRLTVL.

This clone was picked up one time. V gene TRBV6-1 combines with J gene TRBJ1-2, with 11 bases lining up with TRBD1. V shed 3 bases, J shed 4 bases, and the junction held 7 bases outside the gene matches. This CDR3 is 16 amino acids long. Germline-derived CDR1 and CDR2 are MNHNS and SASEGT. CDR3 sequence (DNA): TGTGCCAGCAGTGACCGGACAGGGGGCGTCGGCTATGGCTACACCTTC. This codes for CASSDRTGGVGYGYTF.

The V call is TRBV11-3, the J call TRBJ1-5; no clear D. The CDR3 has 17 residues. Germline CDR1 is SGHNT and CDR2 is YENEEA. Trimming stripped 6 bases from V and 1 base from J, with 19 bases between. The CDR3: CASRGNDLEGSNQPQHF. The DNA of the CDR3 is TGTGCCAGCAGAGGCAACGACCTCGAGGGAAGCAATCAGCCCCAGCATTTT.

For the CDR3, the DNA is TGTGCCAGCAGCCAATCGGGCACTGAAGCTTTCTTT. It translates to CASSQSGTEAFF. The chain uses TRBV14 and TRBJ1-1; D ambiguous. V lost 2 bases to trimming and J lost 4 bases, with 5 bases between them. The CDR3 spans 12 residues. Per germline, CDR1 SGHDN and CDR2 FVKESK. Looking up the rest from reference TRBV14 and TRBJ1-1 gives the full variable domain: EAGVTQFPSHSVIEKGQTVTLRCDPISGHDNLYWYRRVMGKEIKFLLHFVKESKQDESGMPNNRFLAERTGGTYSTLKVQPAELEDSGVYFCASSQSGTEAFFGQGTRLTVV.

The chain links TRBV19 to TRBJ2-6; the D gene is possibly TRBD1 (6 bases). Trimming pared 3 bases from V and 2 bases from J, leaving 20 bases between. The CDR3 loop spans 19 amino acids. Germline CDR1 is LNHDA and CDR2 is SQIVND (reference sequence). The CDR3 coding sequence is TGTGCCAGTAGTATCGCCCTCCGCAGGGGAGTGACTGGGGCCAACGTCCTGACTTTC. This encodes CASSIALRRGVTGANVLTF.

This rearrangement joins TRBV27 to TRBJ1-6; the D gene is possibly TRBD1 (6 bases). CDR3 length equals 15 residues. Germline-derived CDR1 and CDR2 are MNHEY and SMNVEV (reference sequence). V lost 6 bases and J 0 bases, leaving 9 bases between the germline ends. This CDR3 reads CASRGGGSYNSPLHF. The CDR3 DNA sequence: TGTGCCAGCAGAGGGGGGGGCTCCTATAATTCACCCCTCCACTTT.

CDR3 in DNA: TGTGCCAGCAGCTTAGTGGGCACCTCGGGGGCCAACGTCCTGACTTTC. Its translation: CASSLVGTSGANVLTF. The chain is built from TRBV7-2 and TRBJ2-6; D gene unclear. The CDR3 has 16 residues. The germline V gene has CDR1 SGHTA and CDR2 FQGNSA. Trimming left V 1 base short and J 4 bases short, with 11 bases between.